These 10 T cell receptor beta chains came from one sample sequenced in a study of blood T cell repertoires in COVID-19. TCRdb's table, derived via immunoSEQ multiplex PCR, lists solely in-frame clones and lacks some. The data hold approximately 110,000 clones, with approximately 84% observed a single time. The specimen sequenced was peripheral blood. Receptors originate from a woman between 40 and 50 years old with acute or convalescent COVID-19.

The rearrangement uses TRBV6-2 or TRBV6-3 and TRBJ2-7; 10 bases map to TRBD1. With V trimmed by 2 bases and J by 2 bases, 3 bases remained unmatched. The CDR3 consists of 15 residues. Germline CDR1 and CDR2: MNHEY and SVGEGT. CDR3 amino acids: CASSYAGQGAYEQYF. CDR3 DNA: TGTGCCAGCAGTTACGCTGGACAGGGGGCCTACGAGCAGTACTTC.

The chain couples TRBV30 to TRBJ1-4, with a possible D match to TRBD1 (6 bases). V lost 2 bases to trimming and J lost 7 bases, with 14 bases between them. The CDR3 loop spans 14 amino acids. CDR1 GTSNPN and CDR2 SVGIG come from the germline V gene (reference sequence). The CDR3: CAWSPDSQAEKLFF. The DNA of the CDR3 is TGTGCCTGGAGTCCGGACAGCCAAGCTGAAAAACTGTTTTTT.

The chain joins TRBV18 to TRBJ1-6, with TRBD1 matching over 9 bases. From germline, CDR1 is KGHSH and CDR2 LQKENI. This CDR3 is 15 amino acids long. J gave up 7 bases and V 1 base, and 2 bases lay outside the gene matches. CDR3 DNA sequence: TGTGCCAGCTCACCACGGACAGGGGTGAATTCACCCCTCCACTTT. Protein: CASSPRTGVNSPLHF.

The CDR3 DNA reads TGTGCCAGCAGCCGAGGACAGGGAGGCGAGCAGTACTTC. It specifies CASSRGQGGEQYF. The chain couples TRBV3-1 (or the pseudogene TRBV3-2) to TRBJ2-7; 8 bases are shared with TRBD1. Germline loops: CDR1 LGHDT, CDR2 YNNKEL (reference sequence). The CDR3 spans 13 residues. V trimming: 4 bases; J trimming: 6 bases; junction bases outside the gene matches: 5.

The chain recombines TRBV3-1 (or the pseudogene TRBV3-2) with TRBJ2-4, with D perhaps TRBD2 (6 bases). Looked up from germline, CDR1 is LGHDT and CDR2 is YNNKEL (reference sequence). Trimming pared 6 bases from V and 0 bases from J, leaving 15 bases between. CDR3 length: 16 residues. This chain's CDR3 is CASSPPGGLAKNIQYF. The DNA for the CDR3 is TGTGCCAGCAGTCCCCCCGGGGGTTTAGCCAAAAACATTCAGTACTTC.

V usage is TRBV6-2 or TRBV6-3 and J usage is TRBJ1-2; 10 bases are shared with TRBD1. CDR1 is MNHEY, CDR2 SVGEGT, per germline. The ends lost 2 bases at V and 2 bases at J; junction bases unmatched: 2. The CDR3 covers 15 residues. CDR3 DNA: TGTGCCAGCAGTTACGCGACAGGGGGCAACTATGGCTACACCTTC. Its protein product is CASSYATGGNYGYTF.

This clone has only a few counts. The chain links TRBV7-9 to TRBJ1-3; D uncertain. The V end lost 1 base, the J end lost 3 bases, and 7 bases lay between the germline ends. The germline CDR1 and CDR2 sequences are SEHNR and FQNEAQ (reference sequence). This CDR3 comprises 14 residues. The CDR3 DNA follows: TGTGCCAGCAGCTTAGGGGGAGATGGAAACACCATATATTTT. Its translation: CASSLGGDGNTIYF.

The chain combines TRBV6-2 or TRBV6-3 with TRBJ1-6, with 10 bases that match TRBD1. The length of the CDR3 is 20 residues. CDR1 is MNHEY, CDR2 SVGEGT, per germline. The junction had 13 bases not matched to a gene; V was cut back by 5 bases and J by 0 bases. The CDR3 loop is CASSGPWGQGKSSYNSPLHF. The CDR3 nucleotides are TGTGCCAGCAGTGGCCCGTGGGGACAGGGGAAGAGCTCCTATAATTCACCCCTCCACTTT.

The chain has TRBV4-1 and TRBJ2-3, with D possibly matching TRBD1 (6 bases). CDR1 and CDR2 from the germline V gene are MGHRA and YSYEKL. V shed 1 base and J shed 1 base, with 15 bases lying between them. The CDR3 length is 17 residues. The CDR3 loop reads CASSQADDRSRTDTQYF. In DNA, the CDR3 is TGCGCCAGCAGCCAAGCCGACGACAGGAGTCGCACAGATACGCAGTATTTT.

The chain uses TRBV5-4 and TRBJ1-2; D unclear. V lost 2 bases and J lost 2, with 7 bases in between. Germline values: CDR1 SGHNT, CDR2 YYREEE (reference sequence). The CDR3 consists of 13 residues. CDR3 region: CASSLEQNYGYTF. CDR3 coding DNA: TGTGCCAGCAGCTTAGAACAGAACTATGGCTACACCTTC.